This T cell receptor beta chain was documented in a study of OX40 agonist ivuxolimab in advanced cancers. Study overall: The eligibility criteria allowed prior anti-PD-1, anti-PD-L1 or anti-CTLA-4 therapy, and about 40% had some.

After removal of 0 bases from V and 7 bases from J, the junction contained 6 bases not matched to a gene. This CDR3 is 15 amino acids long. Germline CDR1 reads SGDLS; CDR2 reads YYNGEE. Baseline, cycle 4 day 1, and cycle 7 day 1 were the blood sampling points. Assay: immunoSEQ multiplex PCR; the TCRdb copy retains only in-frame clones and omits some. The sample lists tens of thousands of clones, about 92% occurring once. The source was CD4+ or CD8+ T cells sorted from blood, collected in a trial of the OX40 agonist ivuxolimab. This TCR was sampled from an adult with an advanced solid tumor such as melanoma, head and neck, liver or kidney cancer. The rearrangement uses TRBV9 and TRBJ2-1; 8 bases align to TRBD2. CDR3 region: CASSVAGGVWNEQFF. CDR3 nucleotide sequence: TGTGCCAGCAGCGTAGCCGGGGGGGTTTGGAATGAGCAGTTCTTC.